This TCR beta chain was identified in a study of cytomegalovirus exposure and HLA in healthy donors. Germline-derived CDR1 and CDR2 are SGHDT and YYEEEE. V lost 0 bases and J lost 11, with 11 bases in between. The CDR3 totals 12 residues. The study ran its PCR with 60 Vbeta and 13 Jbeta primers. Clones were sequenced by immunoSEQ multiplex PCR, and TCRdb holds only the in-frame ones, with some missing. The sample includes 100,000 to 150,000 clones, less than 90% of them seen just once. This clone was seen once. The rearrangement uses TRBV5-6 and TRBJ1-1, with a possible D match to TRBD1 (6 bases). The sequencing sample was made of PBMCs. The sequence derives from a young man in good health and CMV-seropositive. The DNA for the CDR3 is TGTGCCAGCAGCTTGGGGGCAGGGGCTGCTTTCTTT. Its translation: CASSLGAGAAFF.